The present TCR beta chain was sequenced within a study of cytomegalovirus exposure and HLA in healthy donors. The CDR3 sequence is 15 residues long. The V gene lost 5 bases and the J gene lost 7 bases, with 20 bases spanning the gap. Germline V gene lookup returns CDR1 SEHNR and CDR2 FQNEAQ (reference sequence). Measured with immunoSEQ multiplex PCR; TCRdb has only the in-frame clones, and not every one. The sample has approximately 260,000 clones; around 88% are singletons. The sequencing input was PBMCs. The rearrangement links TRBV7-9 to TRBJ1-2; D not certain. The clonotype originates from a woman aged 25 to 39 in good health and CMV-seropositive. CDR3 region: CASSPTRSPSGGYTF. The CDR3 DNA sequence: TGTGCCAGCAGCCCCACTCGGTCACCCTCGGGTGGCTACACCTTC.